The subject of this entry is one T cell receptor beta chain. Its antigen is still unknown. The data belong to a study of T cells after yellow fever vaccination. TCRdb reprocessed the 5' RACE reads with MiXCR, giving one entry per CDR3 protein. Of approximately 120,000 distinct CDR3 sequences in the sample, 15% were seen once. Study-wide results and limits: By day 5 rather than day 15, the secondary response had peaked, though it was weaker.

The CDR3 is made up of 13 amino acids. V was pared by 5 bases and J by 6 bases, with 11 bases between. Germline V gene sequence: CDR1 MGHDK, CDR2 SYGVNS. The source is a young man who received the YFV17D yellow fever vaccine. The chain is built from TRBV25-1 and TRBJ2-1, with D uncertain. The material sequenced was CD8+ T cells sorted from PBMCs, taken 5 days after the yellow fever booster vaccination. CDR3 in amino acids: CASSLIGANEQFF. CDR3 DNA: TGTGCCAGCAGTCTTATAGGAGCCAATGAGCAGTTCTTC.